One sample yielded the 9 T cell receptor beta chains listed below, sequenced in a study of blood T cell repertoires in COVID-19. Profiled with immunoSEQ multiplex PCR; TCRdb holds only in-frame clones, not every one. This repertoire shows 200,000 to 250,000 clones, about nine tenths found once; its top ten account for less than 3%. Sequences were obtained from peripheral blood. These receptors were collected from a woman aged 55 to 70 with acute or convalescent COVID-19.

CDR3 sequence: CASSLYRGPANEKLFF. The DNA for the CDR3 is TGTGCCAGCAGCTTGTACAGGGGGCCGGCTAATGAAAAACTGTTTTTT. The chain recombines TRBV5-8 with TRBJ1-4, with TRBD1 identical over 9 bases. The ends lost 1 base at V and 3 bases at J; junction bases unmatched: 4. CDR3 length equals 16 residues. Per germline, CDR1 SGHTS and CDR2 YDEGEE.

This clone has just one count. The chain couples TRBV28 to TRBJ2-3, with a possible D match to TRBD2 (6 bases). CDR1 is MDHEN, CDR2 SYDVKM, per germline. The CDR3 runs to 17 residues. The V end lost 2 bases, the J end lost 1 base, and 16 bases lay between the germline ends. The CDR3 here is CASSLRSGLSGTDTQYF. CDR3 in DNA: TGTGCCAGCAGTTTACGCTCGGGACTTTCGGGCACAGATACGCAGTATTTT.

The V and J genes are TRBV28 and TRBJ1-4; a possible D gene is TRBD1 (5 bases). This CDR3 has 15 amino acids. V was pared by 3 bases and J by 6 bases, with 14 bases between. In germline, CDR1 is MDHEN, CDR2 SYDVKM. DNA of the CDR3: TGTGCCAGCAGTTTTAATCGGGGGATCTATGAAAAACTGTTTTTT. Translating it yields CASSFNRGIYEKLFF.

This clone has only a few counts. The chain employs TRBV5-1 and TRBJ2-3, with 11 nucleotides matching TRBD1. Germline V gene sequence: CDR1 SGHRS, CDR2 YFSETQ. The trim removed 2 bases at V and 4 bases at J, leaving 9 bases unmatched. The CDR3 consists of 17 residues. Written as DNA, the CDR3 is TGCGCCAGCAGCTTCGGACAGGGGGCCTCAATACCAGATACGCAGTATTTT. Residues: CASSFGQGASIPDTQYF.

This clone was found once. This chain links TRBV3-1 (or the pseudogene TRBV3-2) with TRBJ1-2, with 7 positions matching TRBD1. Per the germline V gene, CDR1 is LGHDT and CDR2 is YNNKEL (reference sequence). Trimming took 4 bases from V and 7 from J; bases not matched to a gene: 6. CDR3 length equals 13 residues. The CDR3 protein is CASSPRQGRGYTF. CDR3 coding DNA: TGTGCCAGCAGCCCAAGACAGGGACGTGGCTACACCTTC.

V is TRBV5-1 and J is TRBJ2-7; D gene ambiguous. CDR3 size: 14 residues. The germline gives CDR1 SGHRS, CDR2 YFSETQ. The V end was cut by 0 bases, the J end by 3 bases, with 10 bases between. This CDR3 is CASSLASSLYEQYF. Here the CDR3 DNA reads TGCGCCAGCAGCTTGGCGTCCTCCCTCTACGAGCAGTACTTC.

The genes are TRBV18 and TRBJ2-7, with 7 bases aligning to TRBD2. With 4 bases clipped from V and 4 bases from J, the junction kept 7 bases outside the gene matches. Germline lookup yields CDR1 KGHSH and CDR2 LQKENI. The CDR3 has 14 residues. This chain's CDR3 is CASSLRVRGYEQYF. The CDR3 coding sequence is TGTGCCAGCTCACTCCGCGTGCGGGGGTACGAGCAGTACTTC.

The CDR3 DNA is TGTGCCAGCAGTGATCAACCGGGAGGACGGATGAACACTGAAGCTTTCTTT. This codes for CASSDQPGGRMNTEAFF. The chain employs TRBV6-1 and TRBJ1-1; D is ambiguous. Trimming pared 3 bases from V and 0 bases from J, leaving 17 bases between. This CDR3 comprises 17 residues. The germline gives CDR1 MNHNS, CDR2 SASEGT.

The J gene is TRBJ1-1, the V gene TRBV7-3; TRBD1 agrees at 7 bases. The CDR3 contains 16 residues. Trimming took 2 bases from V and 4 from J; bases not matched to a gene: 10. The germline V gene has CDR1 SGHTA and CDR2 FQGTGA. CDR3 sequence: CASSLPIRQGGTEAFF. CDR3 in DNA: TGTGCCAGCAGCTTACCCATCAGACAGGGAGGCACTGAAGCTTTCTTT.